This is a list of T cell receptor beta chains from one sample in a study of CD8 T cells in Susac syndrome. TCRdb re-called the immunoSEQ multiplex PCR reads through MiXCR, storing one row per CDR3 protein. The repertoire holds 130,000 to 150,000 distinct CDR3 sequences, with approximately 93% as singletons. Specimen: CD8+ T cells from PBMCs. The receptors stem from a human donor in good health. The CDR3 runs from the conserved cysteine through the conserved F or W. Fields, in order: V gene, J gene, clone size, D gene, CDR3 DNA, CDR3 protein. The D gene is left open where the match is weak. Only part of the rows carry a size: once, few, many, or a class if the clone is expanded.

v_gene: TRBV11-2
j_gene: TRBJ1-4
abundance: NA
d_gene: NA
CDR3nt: TGTGCCAGCAGCCAACCTCACACAGGGCTCTACTCAACTAATGAAAAACTGTTTTTT
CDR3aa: CASSQPHTGLYSTNEKLFF

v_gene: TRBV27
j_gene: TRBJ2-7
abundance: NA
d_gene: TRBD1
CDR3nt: TGTGCCAGCAGTTTGACAGGGGGCGAGCAGTACTTC
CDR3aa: CASSLTGGEQYF

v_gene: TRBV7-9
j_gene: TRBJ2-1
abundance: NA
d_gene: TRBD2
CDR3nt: TGTGCCAGCAGCTTAGGGGGACTAGCGGTTCTGAGCTCCTACAATGAGCAGTTCTTC
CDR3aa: CASSLGGLAVLSSYNEQFF

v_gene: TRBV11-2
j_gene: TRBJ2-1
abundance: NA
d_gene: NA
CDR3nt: TGTGCCAGCAGCTTAGAGACCGTTCATAATGAGCAGTTCTTC
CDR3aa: CASSLETVHNEQFF

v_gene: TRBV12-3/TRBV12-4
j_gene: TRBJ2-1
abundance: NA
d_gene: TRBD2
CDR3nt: TGTGCCAGCACTTATCCCCTAGCGGAAAACTACAATGAGCAGTTCTTC
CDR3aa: CASTYPLAENYNEQFF

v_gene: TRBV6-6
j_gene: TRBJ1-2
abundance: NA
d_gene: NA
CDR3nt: TGTGCCAGCAGTTACCCCGGGGGCTATGGCTACACCTTC
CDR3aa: CASSYPGGYGYTF

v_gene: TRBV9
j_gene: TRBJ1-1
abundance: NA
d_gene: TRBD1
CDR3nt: TGTGCCAGCAGCGTAGGATCTCAGGGGGTGAACACTGAAGCTTTCTTT
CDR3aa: CASSVGSQGVNTEAFF

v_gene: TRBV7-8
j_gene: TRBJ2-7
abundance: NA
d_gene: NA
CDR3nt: TGTGCCAGCAGCTTAGCCAAAATAGGAAGGCAGGGTGTATTTTACGAGCAGTACTTC
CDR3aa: CASSLAKIGRQGVFYEQYF

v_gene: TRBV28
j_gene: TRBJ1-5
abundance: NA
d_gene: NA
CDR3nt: TGTGCCAGCAGCTGGGGGTTCGGTCAGCCCCAGCATTTT
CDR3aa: CASSWGFGQPQHF

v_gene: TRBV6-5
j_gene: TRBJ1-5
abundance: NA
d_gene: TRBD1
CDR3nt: TGTGCCAGCAGTCTCCGGGACAGGCTCAATCAGCCCCAGCATTTT
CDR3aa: CASSLRDRLNQPQHF

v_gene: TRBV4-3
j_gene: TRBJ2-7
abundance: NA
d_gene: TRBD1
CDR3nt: TGCGCCAGCAGCCCCGGACAGGGGGCATCCTACGAGCAGTACTTC
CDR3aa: CASSPGQGASYEQYF

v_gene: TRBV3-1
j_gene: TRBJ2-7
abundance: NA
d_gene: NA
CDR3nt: TGTGCCAGCAGCCAAATGGATGGAGCCGAGCAGTACTTC
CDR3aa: CASSQMDGAEQYF

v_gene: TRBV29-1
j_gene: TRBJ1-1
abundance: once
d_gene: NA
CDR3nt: TGCAGCGTCCTCATGGGGTTTGAAGCTTTCTTT
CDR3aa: CSVLMGFEAFF

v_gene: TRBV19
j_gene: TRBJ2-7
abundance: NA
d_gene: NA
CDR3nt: TGTGCCAGTAGGGGGACAATTCAATCCTACGAGCAGTACTTC
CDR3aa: CASRGTIQSYEQYF

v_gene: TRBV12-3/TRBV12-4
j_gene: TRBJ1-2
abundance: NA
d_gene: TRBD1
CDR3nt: TGTGCCAGCTCCCCCAGGGGACAGCATGAGACCTTC
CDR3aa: CASSPRGQHETF

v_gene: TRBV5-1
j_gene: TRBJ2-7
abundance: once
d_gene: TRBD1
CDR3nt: TGCGCCAGCAGCTCGACAGGGGGCTACGAGCAGTACTTC
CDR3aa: CASSSTGGYEQYF

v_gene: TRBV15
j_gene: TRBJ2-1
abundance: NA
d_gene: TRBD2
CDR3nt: TGTGCCACCAGCCTGGGACTAGCGGGAATCTACAATGAGCAGTTCTTC
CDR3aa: CATSLGLAGIYNEQFF

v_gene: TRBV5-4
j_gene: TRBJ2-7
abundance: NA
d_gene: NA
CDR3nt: TGTGCCAGCACCTATTCACCGGCGGACTACGAGCAGTACTTC
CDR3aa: CASTYSPADYEQYF

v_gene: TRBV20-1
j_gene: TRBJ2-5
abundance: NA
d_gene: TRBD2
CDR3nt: TGCAGTGCTAGAGAGAATAGCGGGAGTCCAGAGACCCAGTACTTC
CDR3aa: CSARENSGSPETQYF

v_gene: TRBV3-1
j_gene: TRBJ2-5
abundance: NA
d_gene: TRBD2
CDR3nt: TGTGCCAGCAGCCAGCGGGGTAGCGGGAGCTGGGAGACCCAGTACTTC
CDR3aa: CASSQRGSGSWETQYF

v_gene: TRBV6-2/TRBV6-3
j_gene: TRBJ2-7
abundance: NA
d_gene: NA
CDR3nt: TGTGCCAGCACAGAACGGCCTCCCTACGAGCAGTACTTC
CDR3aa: CASTERPPYEQYF

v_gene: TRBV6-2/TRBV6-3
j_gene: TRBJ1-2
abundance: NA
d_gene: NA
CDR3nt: TGTGCCAGCAGTTACAACAGGATCGATGGCTACACCTTC
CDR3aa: CASSYNRIDGYTF

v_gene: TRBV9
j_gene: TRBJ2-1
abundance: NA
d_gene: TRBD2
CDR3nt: TGTGCCAGCAGCGCCGGGACAGGGACTAGCGGGAGCTCCTACAATGAGCAGTTCTTC
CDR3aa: CASSAGTGTSGSSYNEQFF

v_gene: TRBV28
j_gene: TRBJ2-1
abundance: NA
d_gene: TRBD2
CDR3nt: TGTGCCAGCAGTCATAGCGGGAGCCACAATGAGCAGTTCTTC
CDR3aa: CASSHSGSHNEQFF

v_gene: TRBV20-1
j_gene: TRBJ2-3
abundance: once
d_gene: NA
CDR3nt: TGCAGTGCTAGAGAAACAGTCTCCACAGATACGCAGTATTTT
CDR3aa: CSARETVSTDTQYF

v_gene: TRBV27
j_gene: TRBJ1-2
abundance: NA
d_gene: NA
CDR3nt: TGTGCCAGCAGTTTCCCTCGATCAGGGGCCCACGAGGATGGCTACACCTTC
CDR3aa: CASSFPRSGAHEDGYTF

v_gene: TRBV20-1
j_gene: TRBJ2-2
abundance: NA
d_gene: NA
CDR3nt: TGCAGTGCTAGAGAGCGTGGCCAGTATGGGCTGTTTTTT
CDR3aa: CSARERGQYGLFF

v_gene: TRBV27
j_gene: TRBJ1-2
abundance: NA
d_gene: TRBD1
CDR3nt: TGTGCCAGCAGTCTCACCGGGACAGGCTATGGCTACACCTTC
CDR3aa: CASSLTGTGYGYTF

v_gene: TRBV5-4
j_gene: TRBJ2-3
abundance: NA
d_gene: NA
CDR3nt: TGTGCCAGCAGATTCCTAGGAGGAGATACGCAGTATTTT
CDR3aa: CASRFLGGDTQYF

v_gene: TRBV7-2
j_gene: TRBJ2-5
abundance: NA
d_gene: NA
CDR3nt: TGTGCCAGCAGCTTGCGGGAAGAGACCCAGTACTTC
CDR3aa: CASSLREETQYF

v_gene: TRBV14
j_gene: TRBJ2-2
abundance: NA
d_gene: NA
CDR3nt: TGTGCCAGCAGCTCTAGGCGGCTCTATACCGGGGAGCTGTTTTTT
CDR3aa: CASSSRRLYTGELFF

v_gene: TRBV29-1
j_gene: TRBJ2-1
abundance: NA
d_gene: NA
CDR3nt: TGCAGCGTTTCGTCGGAGAGCGTGTACAATGAGCAGTTCTTC
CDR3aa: CSVSSESVYNEQFF

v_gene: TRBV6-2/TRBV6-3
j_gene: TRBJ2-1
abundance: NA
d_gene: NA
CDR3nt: TGTGCCAGCAGTGGCCCGAGGGGGTCCCCCTACAATGAGCAGTTCTTC
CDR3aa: CASSGPRGSPYNEQFF

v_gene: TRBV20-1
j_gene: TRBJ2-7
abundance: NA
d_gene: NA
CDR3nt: TGCAGTGCTATCAGAAACCTCGAAACTATTTACTCCTACGAGCAGTACTTC
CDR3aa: CSAIRNLETIYSYEQYF

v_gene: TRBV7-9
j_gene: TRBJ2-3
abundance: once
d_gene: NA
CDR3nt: TGTGCCAGCAGCTTTTACCTCGCGGGAACCACAGATACGCAGTATTTT
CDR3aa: CASSFYLAGTTDTQYF

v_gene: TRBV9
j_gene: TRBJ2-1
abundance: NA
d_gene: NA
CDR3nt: TGTGCCAGCAGCGTTGGACTTCGCAATGAGCAGTTCTTC
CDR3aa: CASSVGLRNEQFF

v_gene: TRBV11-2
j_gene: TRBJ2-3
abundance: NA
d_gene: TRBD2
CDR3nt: TGTGCCAGCAGCTTAGAGTTTCGGGAGGGGGGGCCAGATACGCAGTATTTT
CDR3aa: CASSLEFREGGPDTQYF

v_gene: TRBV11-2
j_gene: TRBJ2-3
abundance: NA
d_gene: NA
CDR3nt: TGTGCCAGCAGCTTAGATTACGGGAGATTCGGTGGGACAGATACGCAGTATTTT
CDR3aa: CASSLDYGRFGGTDTQYF

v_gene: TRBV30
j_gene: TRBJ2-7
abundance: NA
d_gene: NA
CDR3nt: TGTGCCGCGGAAGAGCAGTACTTC
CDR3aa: CAAEEQYF

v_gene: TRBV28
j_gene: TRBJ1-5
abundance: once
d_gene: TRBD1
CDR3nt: TGTGCCAGCAGTGTAGGGACAGCTCAGCCCCAGCATTTT
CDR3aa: CASSVGTAQPQHF

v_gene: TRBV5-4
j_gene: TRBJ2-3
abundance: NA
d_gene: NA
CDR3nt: TGTGCCAGCAGCTTGAGGTGGGATAGCACAGATACGCAGTATTTT
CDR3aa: CASSLRWDSTDTQYF

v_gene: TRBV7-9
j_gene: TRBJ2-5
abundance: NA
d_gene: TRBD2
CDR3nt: TGTGCCAGCAGCTTAGGGAGTAGTCTACTAGCGGGAGAAGGGACCCAGTACTTC
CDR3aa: CASSLGSSLLAGEGTQYF

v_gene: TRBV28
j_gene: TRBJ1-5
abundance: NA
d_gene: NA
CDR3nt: TGTGCCAGCAGTTTAGCTTCAAATCAGCCCCAGCATTTT
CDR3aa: CASSLASNQPQHF